Given below is one TCR beta chain in context. This sample is drawn from a study of blood T cell repertoires in COVID-19. Assay used: immunoSEQ multiplex PCR; TCRdb lists only in-frame clones, some missing. The sample gives around 46,000 clones, 82% of which show up once; roughly 7.3% is in the top ten. From germline, CDR1 is SGHNT and CDR2 YYREEE (reference sequence). This CDR3 contains 19 residues. V shed 4 bases and J 5 bases; nucleotides not matched to a gene: 17. This TCR came from a man in his forties with acute or convalescent COVID-19. The sample consisted of peripheral blood. The chain joins TRBV5-4 to TRBJ2-5, with 13 bases lining up with TRBD2. The CDR3 region is CASSPRNGLAGVRGETQYF. Here the CDR3 DNA reads TGTGCCAGCAGCCCCCGAAATGGACTAGCGGGGGTTCGGGGGGAGACCCAGTACTTC.